This T cell receptor beta chain was sequenced during a study of cytomegalovirus exposure and HLA in healthy donors. Trimming cost V 0 bases and J 3 bases, with 6 bases left between them. The CDR3 length is 13 residues. CDR1 and CDR2 (germline): SGHNT, YYREEE (reference sequence). PCR amplification relied on 60 Vbeta primers (plus 13 Jbeta primers). Assay used: immunoSEQ multiplex PCR; TCRdb lists only in-frame clones, some missing. The data show over 100,000 clones, roughly 80% seen once. Sequencing was done on a sample of PBMCs. This TCR derives from a man younger than 45 in good health and CMV-seropositive. This sequence joins TRBV5-4 and TRBJ1-2; D is unclear. The CDR3 is CASSLDGDYGYTF. CDR3 coding DNA: TGTGCCAGCAGCTTGGACGGTGACTATGGCTACACCTTC.